This T cell receptor beta chain was identified in a study of chemoradiotherapy in HPV16-positive cancers. Study-level points and caveats: Only a couple of HPV16-positive patients supplied the functional HPV-specificity definition.

Per germline, CDR1 KGHSH and CDR2 LQKENI. The CDR3 sequence is 12 residues long. Trimming pared 3 bases from V and 5 bases from J, leaving 7 bases between. Here immunoSEQ multiplex PCR was the method, and the copy in TCRdb shows in-frame clones only, minus some. The profile covers 8,300 or so clones, with approximately 70% appearing a single time and around 9.1% taken by the ten largest. This clone has just a few counts. Its antigen is undetermined. The V gene is TRBV18, the J gene TRBJ2-5, with no clear D. The clonotype originates from a human donor with HPV-associated anogenital cancer. This specimen was tumor tissue, taken from a patient who underwent chemoradiotherapy. The CDR3 DNA reads TGTGCCAGCTCACCCGGCCAGGAGACCCAGTACTTC. Amino acids: CASSPGQETQYF.